A selection of T cell receptor beta chains follows, all from one sample in a study of blood T cell repertoires in COVID-19. Profiled with immunoSEQ multiplex PCR; TCRdb holds only in-frame clones, not every one. The table records 90,000 to 110,000 clones, approximately 87% of them present only once. Sequencing was carried out using peripheral blood. Receptors originate from a woman between 45 and 60 years old with acute or convalescent COVID-19. CDR3s include the opening cysteine and the closing phenylalanine or tryptophan. D genes are given only for firm matches. Clone sizes are given selectively: once, few, many, or a class where the clone is expanded.

cdr3_nt cdr3_aa d_call v_call cdr3_length j_call clone_size
TGTGCCAGCAGCCTCGGACAGTCATCCTACGAGCAGTACTTC CASSLGQSSYEQYF - TRBV13 14 TRBJ2-7 -
TGTGCCAGCAGTTACCCGCGGGGGGGGCTGAACACTGAAGCTTTCTTT CASSYPRGGLNTEAFF - TRBV6-6 16 TRBJ1-1 -
TGTGCCAGCAGCCTGACGGGTAATGAGCAGTTCTTC CASSLTGNEQFF - TRBV3-1/TRBV3-2 12 TRBJ2-1 -
TGTGCCAGCAGCGTAGGGGCGACTACCTACGAGCAGTACTTC CASSVGATTYEQYF - TRBV9 14 TRBJ2-7 -
TGTGCCAGCAGCTTACTCGCGGGAAACTATGGCTACACCTTC CASSLLAGNYGYTF - TRBV11-1 14 TRBJ1-2 few
TGTGCCATGAGGACAGGAGAGAACACTGAAGCTTTCTTT CAMRTGENTEAFF TRBD1 TRBV10-3 13 TRBJ1-1 -
TGTGCCAGCGGGCGGGTGGCGAACACCGGGGAGCTGTTTTTT CASGRVANTGELFF - TRBV3-1/TRBV3-2 14 TRBJ2-2 -
TGTGCCAGCAGCATGGACAGATCTGGCTACACCTTC CASSMDRSGYTF - TRBV9 12 TRBJ1-2 -
TGTGCCAGCTCACCATCGACTAGCGGGGGGTACAATGAGCAGTTCTTC CASSPSTSGGYNEQFF TRBD2 TRBV18 16 TRBJ2-1 -
TGTGCCAGCAACCGGGTAGATCAGCCCCAGCATTTT CASNRVDQPQHF - TRBV2 12 TRBJ1-5 -
TGTGCCAGCAGTTCGACAGGGAATCAGCCCCAGCATTTT CASSSTGNQPQHF TRBD1 TRBV6-5 13 TRBJ1-5 once
TGTGCCAGCAGCGCGCTAGCGGGGGTACCGAATGAGCAGTTCTTC CASSALAGVPNEQFF TRBD2 TRBV6-6 15 TRBJ2-1 -
TGTGCCAGCAGCCCCCAGAGAGACAGGGGAGGTGAAGCTTTCTTT CASSPQRDRGGEAFF TRBD1 TRBV7-9 15 TRBJ1-1 -
TGTGCCAGCAGCCCGGGGGGGAATTACGAGCAGTACTTC CASSPGGNYEQYF TRBD2 TRBV7-3 13 TRBJ2-7 -
TGCGCCAGCAGTACGGGACTAGCGAACACCGGGGAGCTGTTTTTT CASSTGLANTGELFF TRBD2 TRBV5-1 15 TRBJ2-2 -
TGTGCCAGCAGTTACTCTCTAGCGGGGGGAAGCTCCTACAATGAGCAGTTCTTC CASSYSLAGGSSYNEQFF TRBD2 TRBV6-2/TRBV6-3 18 TRBJ2-1 -
TGTGCCTGGATAGGACAGGGCAACACTGAAGCTTTCTTT CAWIGQGNTEAFF TRBD1 TRBV30 13 TRBJ1-1 -
TGTGCCAGTAGTCCCCGGACAGGCCCAGGCCATCAGCCCCAGCATTTT CASSPRTGPGHQPQHF TRBD1 TRBV19 16 TRBJ1-5 -
TGCGCCAGCAGCTTGGGGGCAGGGTATTCACCCCTCCACTTT CASSLGAGYSPLHF - TRBV5-1 14 TRBJ1-6 -
TGTGCCAGTAGCCAGGGGCGAACTGCGCCCCAGCATTTT CASSQGRTAPQHF - TRBV19 13 TRBJ1-5 -
TGTGCCAGCTCACCGGGGCAGTCTTATGGCTACACCTTC CASSPGQSYGYTF - TRBV18 13 TRBJ1-2 -
TGCAGCGTTGTGATTAGCGGGGGAGCCATTCAAGAGACCCAGTACTTC CSVVISGGAIQETQYF TRBD2 TRBV29-1 16 TRBJ2-5 -
TGCGCCAGCAGCCCGACAGGTGGTACAGATACGCAGTATTTT CASSPTGGTDTQYF - TRBV5-1 14 TRBJ2-3 -
TGTGCCAGCAGCTTGGTGGACAGGATTAGCAATCAGCCCCAGCATTTT CASSLVDRISNQPQHF TRBD1 TRBV5-8 16 TRBJ1-5 -
TGTGCCAGCAGCCCGACAGGCAGGGGACACAGCGGCGAGGGCTACACCTTC CASSPTGRGHSGEGYTF - TRBV4-2 17 TRBJ1-2 -
TGTGCCAGCAGTGAAGCGCCCATCGGTCGGGACTCTGGAAACACCATATATTTT CASSEAPIGRDSGNTIYF - TRBV6-1 18 TRBJ1-3 -
TGTGCCAGCAGCCAAAGGGGGGGCCAAGAGACCCAGTACTTC CASSQRGGQETQYF - TRBV3-1/TRBV3-2 14 TRBJ2-5 -
TGTGCCAGCAGTTTAAACAGACATACGCAGTATTTT CASSLNRHTQYF - TRBV12-3/TRBV12-4 12 TRBJ2-3 -
TGTGCCAGTAGTATAGTCGCCACAGGGTGGCAGTTCTTC CASSIVATGWQFF - TRBV19 13 TRBJ2-1 few
TGTGCCAGCAGTTACCCTAGCGGAACAGATACGCAGTATTTT CASSYPSGTDTQYF TRBD2 TRBV6-2/TRBV6-3 14 TRBJ2-3 few
TGTGCCAGCAGTGAAGCGCTTCGGACTGAAGCTTTCTTT CASSEALRTEAFF - TRBV6-1 13 TRBJ1-1 -
TGTGCCAGCAGCCGCAGGAGGTTTAATGAAAAACTGTTTTTT CASSRRRFNEKLFF - TRBV5-6 14 TRBJ1-4 few
TGTGCCAGCAGTTTGACAGGTCTTGGAAACACCATATATTTT CASSLTGLGNTIYF - TRBV27 14 TRBJ1-3 once
TGTGCCAGCAGGGGCGGGACAGGGGATATGGCTGAAGCTTTCTTT CASRGGTGDMAEAFF TRBD1 TRBV6-6 15 TRBJ1-1 -
TGTGCCAGCAGTGAAGCGGGGCGGCACACAGATACGCAGTATTTT CASSEAGRHTDTQYF - TRBV6-1 15 TRBJ2-3 few
TGTGCCAGCAGGGTCGGGACAGCGAATCCGTCACCCCTCCACTTT CASRVGTANPSPLHF TRBD1 TRBV2 15 TRBJ1-6 -
TGCGCCAGCAGTGCGCCCGGGACAGTCTCTGGAAACACCATATATTTT CASSAPGTVSGNTIYF TRBD1 TRBV10-2 16 TRBJ1-3 -
TGTGCCAGCAGCATCCGGGGGGCCAAGCCCTACGAGCAGTACTTC CASSIRGAKPYEQYF - TRBV6-5 15 TRBJ2-7 -
TGTGCCATCCAAGCTTTCACCGGGGAGCTGTTTTTT CAIQAFTGELFF - TRBV10-3 12 TRBJ2-2 -
TGTGCCAGCTCACCCTTCCCGACAGGGCCGAACTATGGCTACACCTTC CASSPFPTGPNYGYTF TRBD1 TRBV18 16 TRBJ1-2 -
TGTGCCAGCAGTTTGAGGCGGGGGGGGCTCACAGATACGCAGTATTTT CASSLRRGGLTDTQYF TRBD2 TRBV6-6 16 TRBJ2-3 once
TGTGCCAGCAGTGAGGCCCCAGGGGATACGCAGTATTTT CASSEAPGDTQYF - TRBV2 13 TRBJ2-3 once
TGTGCCAGCAGTTTCCGGAAGCGGGGGGGGATATCTAGCACAGATACGCAGTATTTT CASSFRKRGGISSTDTQYF TRBD2 TRBV27 19 TRBJ2-3 -
TGTGCCAGCAGCCCACGACAGATGAGCTCCTACGAGCAGTACTTC CASSPRQMSSYEQYF - TRBV5-4 15 TRBJ2-7 many
TGCGCCAGCAGCTTGGGGGGCAGTTACACAGATACGCAGTATTTT CASSLGGSYTDTQYF - TRBV5-1 15 TRBJ2-3 -
TGTGCCAGTAGCCGGACAGGGGGCGCGTCAGGGAATGAGCAGTTCTTC CASSRTGGASGNEQFF TRBD1 TRBV19 16 TRBJ2-1 few
TGTGCCAGCAGCCAAGTCAGGGCTGGCGGGGACACCGGGGAGCTGTTTTTT CASSQVRAGGDTGELFF - TRBV4-2 17 TRBJ2-2 -
TGCAGTGCCAGAGGGGGAGGGTGGTTCTTC CSARGGGWFF - TRBV20-1 10 TRBJ2-1 -
TGTGCTAGTGGTCCCGCTCGGACAGGGGTTAATGAAAAACTGTTTTTT CASGPARTGVNEKLFF TRBD1 TRBV12-5 16 TRBJ1-4 -
TGTGCCAGCAGCGTAGCTTCAGCTAACTATGGCTACACCTTC CASSVASANYGYTF - TRBV9 14 TRBJ1-2 -
TGTGCCAGCACTGATGACAGGGGGCTAGAAAAACTGTTTTTT CASTDDRGLEKLFF TRBD1 TRBV2 14 TRBJ1-4 -
TGTGCCAGCAGCAAAAAGGAATTTCGGGGAATAGGTGAAAAACTGTTTTTT CASSKKEFRGIGEKLFF - TRBV21-1 17 TRBJ1-4 few
TGTGCCAGCAGTCCAGGGGAGACCACTGAAGCTTTCTTT CASSPGETTEAFF - TRBV6-5 13 TRBJ1-1 -
TGTGCCAGCAGTGAAGAGCCGGGGAATGAAAAACTGTTTTTT CASSEEPGNEKLFF - TRBV6-1 14 TRBJ1-4 -